This T cell receptor (beta chain) was retrieved from a study of beta chain bispecific antibodies for T cell cancers. T cells were expanded from blood mononuclear cells for 2 to 3 days with anti-CD3 OKT3 or CD3/CD28 beads. Study-level findings and limits: Most targeted TRBV signal came from the leukemia cell line cells, not normal T cells.

Concerning this clonotype: Its antigen is not known.

TCRdb analysed the 5' RACE reads with MiXCR anew, one entry per CDR3 protein. Of 20,000 to 25,000 distinct CDR3 sequences listed, approximately 2.5% are singletons. This CDR3 spans 13 amino acids. V dropped 3 bases and J dropped 8; count of bases not matched to a gene: 6. CDR1 SEHNR and CDR2 FQNEAQ come from the germline V gene (reference sequence). Specimen: healthy donor T cells cultured with leukemia cells. The chain links TRBV7-9 to TRBJ1-2; TRBD1 matches 7 bases. This clonotype was obtained from a human donor in good health. Some clones in this sample may be carry-over from other donors' samples. This CDR3 reads CASSFSDREGYTF. CDR3 DNA: TGTGCCAGCAGCTTTTCAGACAGGGAGGGCTACACCTTC.